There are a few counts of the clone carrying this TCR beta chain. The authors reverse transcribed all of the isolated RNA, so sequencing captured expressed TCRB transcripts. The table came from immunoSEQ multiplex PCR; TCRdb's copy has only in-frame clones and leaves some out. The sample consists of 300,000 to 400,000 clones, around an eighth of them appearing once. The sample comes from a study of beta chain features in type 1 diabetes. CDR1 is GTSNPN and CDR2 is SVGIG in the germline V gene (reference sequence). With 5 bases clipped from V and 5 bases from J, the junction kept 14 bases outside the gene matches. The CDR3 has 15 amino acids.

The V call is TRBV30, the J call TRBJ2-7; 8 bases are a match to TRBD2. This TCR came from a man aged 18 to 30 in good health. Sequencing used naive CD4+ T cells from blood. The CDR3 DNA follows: TGTGCCTGGGGGGGGAGTAGCGGGATTAGCCACGAGCAGTACTTC. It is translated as CAWGGSSGISHEQYF.